This TCR beta chain is drawn from a study of CD8 T cells in ankylosing spondylitis. The V and J ends lost 3 bases and 5 bases respectively, with 11 bases between them. This CDR3 is built from 13 residues. Germline V lookup: CDR1 MGHDK, CDR2 SYGVNS. One entry per CDR3 protein results from TCRdb running MiXCR on the 5' RACE reads. The top ten clones hold around 4.9% of a sample with under 250,000 distinct CDR3 sequences, approximately 7.6% of them seen once. This clonotype was seen at least ten times. The source is a female donor with ankylosing spondylitis or in good health (not recorded which). The J gene is TRBJ2-7, the V gene TRBV25-1; possibly TRBD1 for D (6 bases). Source material: blood, either unsorted or a sorted T cell fraction (not recorded which). DNA of the CDR3: TGTGCCAGCAGTGATTTTGGGGGCAACGAGCAGTACTTC. Translated, it gives CASSDFGGNEQYF.